The 23 T cell receptor beta chains in this list originate from one sample, sequenced in a study of cytomegalovirus exposure and HLA in healthy donors. The PCR contained 60 Vbeta and 13 Jbeta primers. Sequencing was performed with immunoSEQ multiplex PCR; in TCRdb, only in-frame clones are kept and a portion is missing. The sample lists about 130,000 clones, approximately 80% occurring once. Sequenced: PBMCs. The receptors stem from a woman aged 40 to 50 in good health and CMV-seropositive.

Comments on this clone: A read error may produce the germline difference seen at one junction end. The J gene is TRBJ2-7, the V gene TRBV5-6; D remains ambiguous. This CDR3 is built from 14 residues. The germline V gene encodes CDR1 SGHDT and CDR2 YYEEEE. As DNA, the CDR3 is TGTGCCAGCAGCTTGACTCCGTTCTCCCACGAGCAGTACTTC. It yields the protein CASSLTPFSHEQYF. The full variable domain, completed using reference TRBV5-6 and TRBJ2-7, is DAGVTQSPTHLIKTRGQQVTLRCSPKSGHDTVSWYQQALGQGPQFIFQYYEEEERQRGNFPDRFSGHQFPNYSSELNVNALLLGDSALYLCASSLTPFSHEQYFGPGTRLTVT.

The J gene is TRBJ2-2, the V gene TRBV19; the match to TRBD1 covers 7 bases. The CDR3 is 16 amino acids. In germline, CDR1 is LNHDA, CDR2 SQIVND (reference sequence). V trimming: 3 bases; J trimming: 4 bases; junction bases outside the gene matches: 8. The DNA for the CDR3 is TGTGCCAGTAGTATTAGAACAGGGGCGAGCACCGGGGAGCTGTTTTTT. Its translation is CASSIRTGASTGELFF.

The chain carries TRBV6-1 and TRBJ1-2; maybe TRBD1 (5 bases). Trimming took 2 bases from V and 3 from J, leaving 13 bases between them. Germline lookup yields CDR1 MNHNS and CDR2 SASEGT. This CDR3 is built from 15 residues. The CDR3, as DNA: TGTGCCAGCAGTGAATCGGCAGGGCGCCACTATGGCTACACCTTC. This gives the protein CASSESAGRHYGYTF.

J is TRBJ2-2 and V is TRBV5-4; 7 nucleotides match TRBD2. Per the germline V gene, CDR1 is SGHNT and CDR2 is YYREEE (reference sequence). V lost 5 bases and J lost 4; bases outside the gene matches: 8. CDR3 size: 15 residues. CDR3 in amino acids: CASRLGGSGTGELFF. In DNA form, the CDR3 reads TGTGCCAGCAGGCTGGGGGGGAGCGGCACCGGGGAGCTGTTTTTT.

This clone was counted a single time. The chain employs TRBV6-5 and TRBJ1-6; maybe TRBD1 (6 bases). Germline V gives CDR1 MNHEY, CDR2 SVGAGI. The CDR3 extends over 13 amino acids. V dropped 2 bases and J dropped 14 bases, with 13 bases sitting between them. The CDR3 loop is CASSYGQSTSLHF. The DNA for the CDR3 is TGTGCCAGCAGTTACGGACAGAGTACATCCCTCCACTTT.

The chain uses TRBV2 and TRBJ1-1; D is ambiguous. Trimming shortened V by 6 bases and J by 0 bases, and 8 bases separated the two germline ends. The CDR3 has 13 amino acids. The V gene's germline CDR1 is SNHLY and CDR2 FYNNEI. Written as DNA, the CDR3 is TGTGCCAGCAGAGAAAACATGAACACTGAAGCTTTCTTT. Translated: CASRENMNTEAFF.

As for this clone: No DNA is shown, since the ends of the CDR3 on it are uncertain; the CDR3 is the one TCRdb lists. The rearrangement joins TRBV12-1 to TRBJ2-7; the table's D call, TRBD2, was not checked against the DNA. TRBV12-1 is labeled a pseudogene. From its first to its last residue, the CDR3 has 18 amino acids. The chain's CDR3 is CASSFAKGTGGSSYEQYF.

CDR3 DNA: TGTGCCAGCAGCCCCGGGGGTAGCGGGGATTCCTACAATGAGCAGTTCTTC. This codes for CASSPGGSGDSYNEQFF. The chain couples TRBV4-2 to TRBJ2-1; TRBD2 matches at 8 bases. The CDR3 spans 17 residues. V gave up 4 bases and J gave up 1 base; unmatched junction bases: 9. Germline V gene data show CDR1 as LGHNA and CDR2 as YNFKEQ.

The rearrangement joins TRBV6-5 to TRBJ2-5, with 7 positions matching TRBD2. The CDR3 spans 12 residues. With V trimmed by 8 bases and J by 9 bases, 9 bases remained unmatched. The germline V gene encodes CDR1 MNHEY and CDR2 SVGAGI. The CDR3 bases are TGTGCCAGCGGGCTAGCGGACAAGTCCCAGTACTTC. Amino acid sequence: CASGLADKSQYF.

The chain links TRBV27 to TRBJ1-1, with TRBD1 as a possible D gene (6 bases). Per the germline V gene, CDR1 is MNHEY and CDR2 is SMNVEV (reference sequence). V gave up 8 bases and J gave up 4 bases, with 11 bases separating them. The CDR3 runs 12 residues. CDR3 loop: CASSQGLTEAFF. The CDR3 bases are TGTGCCAGCTCACAGGGTCTCACTGAAGCTTTCTTT.

J is TRBJ2-3 and V is TRBV5-1; 12 bases match TRBD2. CDR1 SGHRS and CDR2 YFSETQ come from the germline V gene. V shed 1 base, J shed 2 bases, and the junction held 5 bases outside the gene matches. The CDR3 extends over 17 amino acids. The CDR3 DNA reads TGCGCCAGCAGCTTGCCCCTAGCGGGAGGGACCACAGATACGCAGTATTTT. This codes for CASSLPLAGGTTDTQYF.

This clone was seen only a few times. The J gene is TRBJ2-7, the V gene TRBV6-5; TRBD2 matches 10 bases. CDR3 length: 15 amino acids. The V and J ends lost 6 bases and 0 bases, in that order; junction bases with no gene match: 5. Looked up from germline, CDR1 is MNHEY and CDR2 is SVGAGI. The CDR3 DNA is TGTGCCAGCAGCCCCGCTAGCGGGAGCTCCTACGAGCAGTACTTC. It yields the protein CASSPASGSSYEQYF.

J is TRBJ1-2 and V is TRBV19; no firm D call. CDR1 is LNHDA, CDR2 SQIVND, per germline (reference sequence). Trimming pared 4 bases from V and 8 bases from J, leaving 17 bases between. This CDR3 region has 14 residues. The CDR3 DNA sequence: TGTGCCAGTAGTAGAGTTTTGCGGGGTGGAGGCTACACCTTC. Its translation: CASSRVLRGGGYTF.

This chain connects TRBV28 to TRBJ1-2, with D tentatively TRBD1 (6 bases). CDR3 length: 15 amino acids. CDR1 and CDR2 from the germline V gene are MDHEN and SYDVKM. V lost 1 base and J lost 7, with 16 bases in between. The CDR3 here is CASSLSHRAQGGYTF. CDR3 in DNA: TGTGCCAGCAGTTTATCCCACAGGGCTCAGGGTGGCTACACCTTC.

This clone was seen a few times. The chain joins TRBV2 to TRBJ2-1; 11 nucleotides match TRBD1. The ends lost 6 bases at V and 6 bases at J; junction bases unmatched: 7. Germline V gives CDR1 SNHLY, CDR2 FYNNEI. The CDR3 length is 15 residues. This CDR3 reads CASSLGQGARNEQFF. The CDR3 DNA reads as TGTGCCAGCAGCCTCGGACAGGGGGCGCGCAATGAGCAGTTCTTC.

The J gene is TRBJ1-1, the V gene TRBV5-4; tentatively, D is TRBD1 (6 bases). Trimming removed 4 bases at V and 11 bases at J, with 18 bases between. The germline gives CDR1 SGHNT, CDR2 YYREEE (reference sequence). The CDR3 loop spans 13 amino acids. The CDR3 coding sequence is TGTGCCAGCAGCCTAGGGGGGGAAGTTGCGGCTTTCTTT. The encoded protein is CASSLGGEVAAFF.

In the case of this clone: The junction does not match germline at one end; this may be a read error. V and J are TRBV4-1 and TRBJ2-1; TRBD2 matches at 10 bases. The germline CDR1 and CDR2 sequences are MGHRA and YSYEKL. The CDR3 has 15 residues. CDR3 DNA sequence: TGTGCCAGCAGTCCTCCTAGCGGGAGAAGGAATGAGCAGTTCTTC. Its translation is CASSPPSGRRNEQFF.

In its sample, this clone was seen once. The V call is TRBV15, the J call TRBJ1-6, with 8 bases fitting TRBD1. CDR3 length: 17 residues. V was clipped by 0 bases and J by 2 bases; unmatched bases: 3. The germline gives CDR1 LNHNV, CDR2 YYDKDF (reference sequence). The CDR3 region is CATSRDGQGTYNSPLHF. The CDR3, as DNA: TGTGCCACCAGCAGAGACGGACAGGGCACCTATAATTCACCCCTCCACTTT.

This CDR3 is CAWSGGARTDTQYF. In nucleotides, the CDR3 is TGTGCCTGGAGTGGCGGGGCCCGCACAGATACGCAGTATTTT. This rearrangement joins TRBV30 to TRBJ2-3, with D possibly being TRBD2 (6 bases). The V end lost 1 base, the J end lost 1 base, and 9 bases lay between the germline ends. This CDR3 is built from 14 residues. Germline V CDR1 and CDR2: GTSNPN, SVGIG (reference sequence). Using reference TRBV30 and TRBJ2-3 for the parts outside the CDR3, the full variable domain is SQTIHQWPATLVQPVGSPLSLECTVEGTSNPNLYWYRQAAGRGLQLLFYSVGIGQISSEVPQNLSASRPQDRQFILSSKKLLLSDSGFYLCAWSGGARTDTQYFGPGTRLTVL.

The V call is TRBV28, the J call TRBJ2-7, with D perhaps TRBD2 (7 bases). Trimming left V 6 bases short and J 1 base short, with 19 bases between. The CDR3 runs to 16 residues. Germline V lookup: CDR1 MDHEN, CDR2 SYDVKM. The CDR3 DNA reads TGTGCCAGCAGCCGGGGAGGGGACAACTTATCCTACGAGCAGTACTTC. Translated, it gives CASSRGGDNLSYEQYF.

The chain joins TRBV2 to TRBJ1-2; weak D call: TRBD1 (6 bases). V dropped 6 bases and J dropped 8 bases, with 13 bases sitting between them. The germline gives CDR1 SNHLY, CDR2 FYNNEI. The CDR3 has 12 amino acids. The CDR3 sequence is CASSVNRDGYTF. CDR3 DNA: TGTGCCAGCAGCGTCAACAGGGACGGCTACACCTTC.

CDR3 bases: TGTGCCAGCAGCCAAGAGGGAACAGGGGGCGGAAGCTACACCTTC. Translation: CASSQEGTGGGSYTF. The rearrangement joins TRBV4-2 to TRBJ1-2; TRBD1 agrees at 9 bases. Looked up from germline, CDR1 is LGHNA and CDR2 is YNFKEQ. The CDR3 is 15 residues long. J gave up 9 bases and V 0 bases, and 8 bases lay outside the gene matches.

This clone was seen more than once but under ten times. The chain has TRBV14 and TRBJ2-7; perhaps TRBD2 as D (6 bases). The V and J ends lost 2 bases and 7 bases respectively, with 15 bases between them. CDR1 and CDR2 from the germline V gene are SGHDN and FVKESK. This CDR3 is 14 amino acids long. DNA of the CDR3: TGTGCCAGCAGCCAACCACCGGGACTCGGAGAGCAGTACTTC. As protein: CASSQPPGLGEQYF.